This T cell receptor (beta chain) was recorded in a study of cytomegalovirus exposure and HLA in healthy donors. Study observations and caveats: In a later analysis, at a false discovery rate of 0.05, approximately 16,000 TCR beta sequences matched HLA alleles.

There are a few counts of this clone. Its antigen remains unidentified. Each donor was healthy, and each was a bone marrow donor. The V and J ends lost 4 bases and 4 bases respectively, with 11 bases between them. Looked up from germline, CDR1 is SGHRS and CDR2 is YFSETQ. This CDR3 is built from 13 residues. PCR primers comprised 60 Vbeta and 13 Jbeta primers. Only in-frame clones appear in the TCRdb table, and some are missing; sequencing was by immunoSEQ multiplex PCR. The data show some 150,000 clones, roughly 83% seen once. The V gene is TRBV5-1, the J gene TRBJ1-1; D unresolved. The source material was PBMCs. This sequence originates from a man aged 40-55 years in good health and CMV-seronegative. The CDR3 here is CASSGVEGTEAFF. Here the CDR3 DNA reads TGCGCCAGCAGCGGGGTGGAGGGCACTGAAGCTTTCTTT.